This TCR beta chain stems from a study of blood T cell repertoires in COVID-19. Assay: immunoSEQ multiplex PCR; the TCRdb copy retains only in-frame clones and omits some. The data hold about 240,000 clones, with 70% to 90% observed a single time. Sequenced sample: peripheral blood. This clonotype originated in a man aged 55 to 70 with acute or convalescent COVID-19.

Here the CDR3 reads CASSPPQQGISGNTIYF. As DNA, the CDR3 is TGTGCCAGCAGCCCCCCCCAGCAGGGGATCTCTGGAAACACCATATATTTT. This sequence joins TRBV3-1 (or the pseudogene TRBV3-2) and TRBJ1-3; D is possibly TRBD1 (6 bases). The germline CDR1 and CDR2 sequences are LGHDT and YNNKEL (reference sequence). The CDR3 runs 17 residues. V shed 4 bases and J shed 0 bases, with 16 bases lying between them.